These T cell receptor beta chains were read from a single sample in a study of blood T cells in healthy people across ages. A single record per CDR3 protein comes from TCRdb applying MiXCR to the 5' RACE reads. Found here are about 1,400,000 distinct CDR3 sequences, 42% of them singletons; the top ten hold around 8%. The sample comprised blood. Receptors originate from a woman aged 18-29 years in good health. The CDR3 runs from the conserved cysteine through the conserved F or W. D genes are given only for firm matches. Size is omitted from some rows. Given values are once, few, many or a class for expanded clones.

>NA|NA|TRBV25-1|TRBJ2-7
TGTGCCAGCATCCCTCTAGACGAGCAGTACTTC
CASIPLDEQYF
>NA|NA|TRBV6-9|TRBJ2-5
TGTGCCAGCACCGGTGGTGGGGCCCAGTACTTC
CASTGGGAQYF
>NA|NA|TRBV12-3/TRBV12-4|TRBJ1-1
TGTGCCAGCAGTTCTATACGGCGAGGCACTGAAGCTTTCTTT
CASSSIRRGTEAFF
>NA|NA|TRBV6-5|TRBJ2-3
TGTGCCAGCAGTTACTCGATTGGGGGGGCCACAGATACGCAGTATTTT
CASSYSIGGATDTQYF
>few|NA|TRBV6-1|TRBJ1-4
TGTGCCAGCAGTGAAAGTGGGGGGGACGGTGAAAAACTGTTTTTT
CASSESGGDGEKLFF
>few|NA|TRBV24-1|TRBJ2-3
TGTGCCACCAGTGACCTATCCATTCTAGGGGGGAGCACAGATACGCAGTATTTT
CATSDLSILGGSTDTQYF
>NA|TRBD1|TRBV27|TRBJ2-7
TGTGCCAGCAGTCCCCAGGGGGCAGTCTACGAGCAGTACTTC
CASSPQGAVYEQYF
>NA|NA|TRBV5-1|TRBJ2-5
TGCGCCAGCAGCCCCCTCGCCCAAGGCAGCGAGACCCAGTACTTC
CASSPLAQGSETQYF
>once|NA|TRBV2|TRBJ2-1
TGTGCCAGCGGACGAGATCGGTTCAGCAATGAGCAGTTCTTC
CASGRDRFSNEQFF
>few|NA|TRBV7-9|TRBJ2-5
TGTGCCAGCAGCTTAGTAGGCATGACGGAGACCCAGTACTTC
CASSLVGMTETQYF
>NA|NA|TRBV12-3/TRBV12-4|TRBJ2-1
TGTGCCAGCCGTCCTTCCGACTTCCTCTTCTACAATGAGCAGTTCTTC
CASRPSDFLFYNEQFF
>once|TRBD1|TRBV11-3|TRBJ2-7
TGTGCCAGCAGCTTAGGTCTTACAGGGGCGAAACCGGAGCAGTACTTC
CASSLGLTGAKPEQYF
>NA|NA|TRBV6-5|TRBJ1-2
TGTGCCAGCAGTGAATATGGGGGGTATGGCTACACCTTC
CASSEYGGYGYTF